Listed below are T cell receptor beta chains from one sample, sequenced in a study of shared clonotypes between healthy human individuals. The table came from immunoSEQ multiplex PCR; TCRdb's copy has only in-frame clones and leaves some out. The table lists around 2.1 million clones, approximately 96% of them singletons. Sample: naive CD4+ T cells sorted from blood. The receptors were gathered from a man younger than 35 in good health. CDR3s include the opening cysteine and the closing phenylalanine or tryptophan. Fields, in order: clone size, V gene, J gene, D gene, CDR3 protein, CDR3 DNA. A D gene is named only where the DNA matches it firmly. Clone size appears in some rows only: once, few, many, or a class for an expanded clone.

size: .
V: TRBV18
J: TRBJ2-5
D: TRBD1
CDR3: CASSPGTGVFETQYF
DNA: TGTGCCAGCTCACCCGGGACAGGGGTTTTTGAGACCCAGTACTTC

size: .
V: TRBV2
J: TRBJ1-1
D: .
CDR3: CASSEAYWVLGAEAFF
DNA: TGTGCCAGCAGTGAAGCCTATTGGGTTTTGGGCGCTGAAGCTTTCTTT

size: .
V: TRBV18
J: TRBJ1-1
D: TRBD1
CDR3: CASSLGQGQGEAFF
DNA: TGTGCCAGCTCATTGGGACAGGGGCAAGGGGAAGCTTTCTTT

size: .
V: TRBV6-1
J: TRBJ1-5
D: TRBD1
CDR3: CASSEYETGAGQPQHF
DNA: TGTGCCAGCAGTGAATATGAGACAGGGGCAGGGCAGCCCCAGCATTTT

size: .
V: TRBV4-1
J: TRBJ2-3
D: .
CDR3: CASSPWDLATDTQYF
DNA: TGCGCCAGCAGCCCCTGGGACTTAGCGACAGATACGCAGTATTTT

size: .
V: TRBV9
J: TRBJ2-7
D: TRBD2
CDR3: CASASGASSYEQYF
DNA: TGTGCCAGTGCTAGCGGGGCCTCTTCCTACGAGCAGTACTTC

size: .
V: TRBV5-4
J: TRBJ2-3
D: TRBD1
CDR3: CASSLRTGDTDTQYF
DNA: TGTGCCAGCAGCTTGAGGACAGGGGACACAGATACGCAGTATTTT

size: .
V: TRBV9
J: TRBJ2-1
D: TRBD2
CDR3: CASSQMASGYEQFF
DNA: TGTGCCAGCAGCCAGATGGCTAGCGGCTATGAGCAGTTCTTC

size: .
V: TRBV6-6
J: TRBJ1-2
D: .
CDR3: CASSYSGGSSGYTF
DNA: TGTGCCAGCAGTTACTCTGGGGGTTCCTCTGGCTACACCTTC

size: .
V: TRBV7-2
J: TRBJ2-3
D: .
CDR3: CASSQGNTDTQYF
DNA: TGTGCCAGCAGCCAGGGAAACACAGATACGCAGTATTTT

size: .
V: TRBV25-1
J: TRBJ2-7
D: .
CDR3: CASSDPGYEQYF
DNA: TGTGCCAGCAGTGATCCGGGATACGAGCAGTACTTC

size: .
V: TRBV5-1
J: TRBJ1-5
D: TRBD1
CDR3: CASSAGTGQPQHF
DNA: TGCGCCAGCAGCGCCGGGACAGGACAGCCCCAGCATTTT

size: .
V: TRBV7-9
J: TRBJ2-3
D: .
CDR3: CASSLEPGHRRGTDTQYF
DNA: TGTGCCAGCAGCTTAGAGCCGGGACATCGTCGGGGCACAGATACGCAGTATTTT

size: .
V: TRBV10-2
J: TRBJ2-3
D: .
CDR3: CASSDVGVGTDTQYF
DNA: TGCGCCAGCAGCGACGTAGGGGTTGGCACAGATACGCAGTATTTT

size: .
V: TRBV7-9
J: TRBJ1-6
D: .
CDR3: CASSLVHPYNSPLHF
DNA: TGTGCCAGCAGCTTAGTACACCCCTATAATTCACCCCTCCACTTT

size: .
V: TRBV15
J: TRBJ2-7
D: .
CDR3: CATSRDPGKAYEQYF
DNA: TGTGCCACCAGCAGAGACCCGGGGAAGGCCTACGAGCAGTACTTC

size: .
V: TRBV6-5
J: TRBJ2-5
D: TRBD2
CDR3: CASSFLSGGWETQYF
DNA: TGTGCCAGCAGTTTCCTTAGCGGGGGATGGGAGACCCAGTACTTC

size: .
V: TRBV27
J: TRBJ2-3
D: .
CDR3: CASSSLWGEDTQYF
DNA: TGTGCCAGCAGTTCCCTGTGGGGGGAAGATACGCAGTATTTT

size: once
V: TRBV6-5
J: TRBJ1-4
D: TRBD1
CDR3: CASRNLRGHEKLFF
DNA: TGTGCCAGCAGAAACCTCAGGGGGCATGAAAAACTGTTTTTT

size: .
V: TRBV5-1
J: TRBJ2-5
D: .
CDR3: CASGPGWGTGQETQYF
DNA: TGCGCCAGCGGCCCTGGTTGGGGTACGGGGCAAGAGACCCAGTACTTC

size: .
V: TRBV6-1
J: TRBJ1-4
D: .
CDR3: CASSEVAAGREKLFF
DNA: TGTGCCAGCAGTGAAGTAGCGGCAGGGAGAGAAAAACTGTTTTTT

size: .
V: TRBV2
J: TRBJ2-5
D: TRBD2
CDR3: CASSTGLAGETQYF
DNA: TGTGCCAGCAGCACGGGACTAGCGGGGGAGACCCAGTACTTC

size: .
V: TRBV28
J: TRBJ2-5
D: .
CDR3: CASSLHMDGKETQYF
DNA: TGTGCCAGCAGTCTCCACATGGACGGGAAGGAGACCCAGTACTTC

size: .
V: TRBV29-1
J: TRBJ2-3
D: .
CDR3: CVMRQGTDTQYF
DNA: TGCGTCATGCGTCAGGGCACAGATACGCAGTATTTT

size: .
V: TRBV5-1
J: TRBJ2-3
D: TRBD2
CDR3: CASSLAALAGGRTDTQYF
DNA: TGCGCCAGCAGTTTGGCGGCGCTAGCGGGGGGACGTACAGATACGCAGTATTTT

size: .
V: TRBV7-9
J: TRBJ2-7
D: TRBD2
CDR3: CASSLGNAGGQSYEQYF
DNA: TGTGCCAGCAGCTTAGGAAACGCGGGAGGGCAGTCCTACGAGCAGTACTTC

size: .
V: TRBV7-9
J: TRBJ1-3
D: .
CDR3: CASSWGDGGAASGNTIYF
DNA: TGTGCCAGCAGTTGGGGGGACGGAGGAGCCGCCTCTGGAAACACCATATATTTT

size: .
V: TRBV6-5
J: TRBJ2-5
D: TRBD1
CDR3: CASTRTGGWWETQYF
DNA: TGTGCCAGCACCCGGACAGGGGGATGGTGGGAGACCCAGTACTTC

size: .
V: TRBV28
J: TRBJ1-1
D: .
CDR3: CASTQRNTEAFF
DNA: TGTGCCAGCACCCAGCGAAACACTGAAGCTTTCTTT

size: .
V: TRBV7-2
J: TRBJ2-7
D: TRBD2
CDR3: CASSLGAGREQYF
DNA: TGTGCCAGCAGCTTGGGAGCGGGACGGGAGCAGTACTTC

size: .
V: TRBV6-5
J: TRBJ2-7
D: .
CDR3: CASRSISYEQYF
DNA: TGTGCCAGCAGGAGCATTTCCTACGAGCAGTACTTC

size: .
V: TRBV5-8
J: TRBJ1-2
D: .
CDR3: CASSLQGHVIYGYTF
DNA: TGTGCCAGCAGCTTGCAGGGGCACGTAATTTATGGCTACACCTTC

size: few
V: TRBV5-1
J: TRBJ1-4
D: TRBD1
CDR3: CASSSTGSNEKLFF
DNA: TGCGCCAGCAGCTCGACAGGGTCTAATGAAAAACTGTTTTTT

size: .
V: TRBV6-6
J: TRBJ1-3
D: TRBD1
CDR3: CASSQTGIRLDTIYF
DNA: TGTGCCAGCAGTCAGACAGGGATCAGGCTCGACACCATATATTTT

size: .
V: TRBV19
J: TRBJ1-1
D: .
CDR3: CASSPTVTLMNTEAFF
DNA: TGTGCCAGTAGTCCGACAGTAACCCTCATGAACACTGAAGCTTTCTTT